Listed here is a single TCR beta chain. The V gene's germline CDR1 is MNHEY and CDR2 SMNVEV (reference sequence). Deletions cut 2 bases from V and 0 bases from J, with 19 bases between. The CDR3 extends over 18 amino acids. These data belong to a study of blood T cell repertoires in COVID-19. About the study: Researchers got acute and convalescent COVID-19 samples from the United States, Italy and Spain.

Original analysis: Reference gene primer amplification gave estimated nucleated cell counts. Profiling relied on immunoSEQ multiplex PCR, and the TCRdb table lists in-frame clones only, not all of them. V, J and clone size are taken as reported in that table, and D and trimming were inferred from the DNA itself. The data contain 200,000 to 250,000 clones, nearly 90% of them singletons. Specimen: peripheral blood. The gene calls are TRBV27 and TRBJ1-1; D remains ambiguous. The TCR sequence derives from a woman in her thirties or forties who had recovered from COVID-19. The CDR3 bases are TGTGCCAGCAGTTTAAGTGGGTACAGATACCTTATGAACACTGAAGCTTTCTTT. Translated, it gives CASSLSGYRYLMNTEAFF.